One T cell receptor (beta chain) is described in this entry. Using immunoSEQ multiplex PCR, the repertoire was profiled, and TCRdb retains in-frame clones only, with some absent. The repertoire holds some 180,000 clones, with around 81% as singletons. It was during active infection that Seattle patients were enrolled and then longitudinally followed. This entry belongs to a study of blood T cell repertoires in COVID-19. The overall study: Acute and convalescent COVID-19 specimens originated in the United States, Italy and Spain.

The sequenced sample consisted of peripheral blood. This TCR derives from a woman of 80 years or more with COVID-19, enrolled during active disease.

CDR3 bases: TGCGCCAGCAGCCGAACACAGGGGGCAGGGGAGACCCAGTACTTC. This gives the protein CASSRTQGAGETQYF. The chain uses TRBV4-3 and TRBJ2-5, with 9 bases fitting TRBD1. Germline CDR1 and CDR2: LGHNA and YSLEER. V was clipped by 4 bases and J by 5 bases; unmatched bases: 8. The CDR3 has 15 amino acids.